This T cell receptor beta chain was profiled in a study of T and B cells in COVID-19 patients. Study-wide background: Blood was sampled from COVID-19 patients who were either actively infected or recovered. Active-infection patients were older, median 67 years, than recovered patients, median around 30 years. Critical illness requiring mechanical ventilation or extracorporeal membrane oxygenation affected three fifths of the roughly 20 active-infection patients.

TRB was amplified from about 250-500 ng of blood genomic DNA. In its sample, this clonotype was seen many times. Its antigen is as yet unknown. BIOMED2 TRB-A/B primer pools were used in multiplex TRB PCR. MiXCR, applied by TCRdb to the multiplex PCR reads, yields one record per CDR3 protein. The sample lists under 1,100 distinct CDR3 sequences, 15% to 20% occurring once. V gave up 1 base and J gave up 3 bases, with 10 bases separating them. CDR1 and CDR2 (germline): DFQATT, SNEGSKA (reference sequence). The CDR3 covers 15 residues. Broader study findings: Blood from mildly ill patients while symptomatic, and early samples from severe cases, were scarce.

The TCR sequence derives from a human donor with active COVID-19. The material sequenced was blood. This sequence joins TRBV20-1 and TRBJ1-6, with D tentatively TRBD1 (5 bases). For the CDR3, the DNA is TGCAGTGCTAGAGTAGAGGGGAACTATAATTCACCCCTCCACTTT. This translates into CSARVEGNYNSPLHF.